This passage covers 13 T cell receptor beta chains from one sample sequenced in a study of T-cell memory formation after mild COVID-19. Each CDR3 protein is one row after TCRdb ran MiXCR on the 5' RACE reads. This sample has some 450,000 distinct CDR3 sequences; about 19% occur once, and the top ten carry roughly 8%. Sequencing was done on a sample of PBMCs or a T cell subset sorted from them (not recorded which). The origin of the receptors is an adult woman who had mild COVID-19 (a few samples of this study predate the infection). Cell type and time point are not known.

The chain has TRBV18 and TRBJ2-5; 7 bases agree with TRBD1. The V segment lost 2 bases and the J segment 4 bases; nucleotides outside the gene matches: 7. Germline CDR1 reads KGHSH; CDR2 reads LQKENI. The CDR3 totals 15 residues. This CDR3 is CASSPFKGAGETQYF. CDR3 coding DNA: TGTGCCAGCTCACCATTTAAGGGGGCCGGAGAGACCCAGTACTTC.

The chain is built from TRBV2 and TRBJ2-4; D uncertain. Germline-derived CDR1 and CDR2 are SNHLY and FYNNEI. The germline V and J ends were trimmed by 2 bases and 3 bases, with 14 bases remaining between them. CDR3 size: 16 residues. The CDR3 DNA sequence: TGTGCCAGCAGTGAACGGCAGACCCGAGTCAAAAACATTCAGTACTTC. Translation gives CASSERQTRVKNIQYF.

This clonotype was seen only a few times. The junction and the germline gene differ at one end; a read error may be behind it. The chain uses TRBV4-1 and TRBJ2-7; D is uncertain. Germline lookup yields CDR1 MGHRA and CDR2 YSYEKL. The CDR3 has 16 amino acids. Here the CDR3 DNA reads TGCGCCAGCAGCCAAGTCCCGGACGGACGCTTCTACGAGCAGTGCTTC. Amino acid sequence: CASSQVPDGRFYEQCF.

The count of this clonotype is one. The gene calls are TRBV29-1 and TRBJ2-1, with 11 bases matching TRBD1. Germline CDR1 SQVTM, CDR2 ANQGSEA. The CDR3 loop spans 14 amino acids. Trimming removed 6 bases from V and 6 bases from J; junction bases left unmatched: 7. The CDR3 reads CSVPDRGHGNEQFF. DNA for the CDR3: TGCAGCGTACCGGACAGGGGGCACGGCAATGAGCAGTTCTTC.

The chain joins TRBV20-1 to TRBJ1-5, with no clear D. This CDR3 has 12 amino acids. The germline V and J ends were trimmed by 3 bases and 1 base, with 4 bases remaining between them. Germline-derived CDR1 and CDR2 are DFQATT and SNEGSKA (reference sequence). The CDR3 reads CSASKSNQPQHF. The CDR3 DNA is TGCAGTGCTAGTAAGAGCAATCAGCCCCAGCATTTT.

CDR3 sequence reads: CASSQDRGEAFF. The DNA of the CDR3 is TGCGCCAGCAGCCAAGATCGGGGGGAAGCTTTCTTT. The chain joins TRBV4-3 to TRBJ1-1; weak D call: TRBD1 (5 bases). Trimming took 0 bases from V and 8 from J, leaving 7 bases between them. Germline lookup yields CDR1 LGHNA and CDR2 YSLEER. This CDR3 comprises 12 residues.

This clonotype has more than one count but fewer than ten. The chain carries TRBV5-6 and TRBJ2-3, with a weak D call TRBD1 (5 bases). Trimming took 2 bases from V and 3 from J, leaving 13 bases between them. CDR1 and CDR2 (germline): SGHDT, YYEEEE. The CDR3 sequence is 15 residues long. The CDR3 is CASSLGWGETDTQYF. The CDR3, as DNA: TGTGCCAGCAGCTTAGGTTGGGGCGAGACAGATACGCAGTATTTT.

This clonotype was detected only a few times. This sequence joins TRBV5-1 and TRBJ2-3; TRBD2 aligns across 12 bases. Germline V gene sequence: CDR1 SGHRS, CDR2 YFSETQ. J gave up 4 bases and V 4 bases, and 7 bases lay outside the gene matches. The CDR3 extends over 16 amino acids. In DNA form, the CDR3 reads TGCGCCAGCAGCCCCCCTAGCGGGGGGGCTTCAGATACGCAGTATTTT. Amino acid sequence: CASSPPSGGASDTQYF. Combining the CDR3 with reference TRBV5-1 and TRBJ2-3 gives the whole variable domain KAGVTQTPRYLIKTRGQQVTLSCSPISGHRSVSWYQQTPGQGLQFLFEYFSETQRNKGNFPGRFSGRQFSNSRSEMNVSTLELGDSALYLCASSPPSGGASDTQYFGPGTRLTVL.

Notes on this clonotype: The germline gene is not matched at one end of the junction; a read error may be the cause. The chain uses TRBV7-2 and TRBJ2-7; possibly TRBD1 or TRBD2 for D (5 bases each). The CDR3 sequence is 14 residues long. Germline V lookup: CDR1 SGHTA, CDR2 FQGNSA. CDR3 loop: CASSSRDPSKELYF. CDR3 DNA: TGTGCCAGCAGCTCCCGGGACCCGAGCAAGGAGCTGTACTTC.

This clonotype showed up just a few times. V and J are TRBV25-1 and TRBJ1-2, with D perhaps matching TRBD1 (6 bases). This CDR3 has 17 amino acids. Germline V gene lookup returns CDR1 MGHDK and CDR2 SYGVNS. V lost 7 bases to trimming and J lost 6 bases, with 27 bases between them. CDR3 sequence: CASTRGGKGRELHGYTF. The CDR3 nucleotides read TGTGCCAGCACGCGGGGGGGCAAGGGCAGGGAGCTTCATGGCTACACCTTC.

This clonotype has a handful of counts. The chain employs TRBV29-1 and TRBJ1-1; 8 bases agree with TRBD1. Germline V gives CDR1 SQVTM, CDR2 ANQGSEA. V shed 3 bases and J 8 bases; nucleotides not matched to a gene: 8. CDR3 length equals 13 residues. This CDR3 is CSVEHRGVSEAFF. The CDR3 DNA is TGCAGCGTTGAGCACAGGGGGGTGAGCGAAGCTTTCTTT.

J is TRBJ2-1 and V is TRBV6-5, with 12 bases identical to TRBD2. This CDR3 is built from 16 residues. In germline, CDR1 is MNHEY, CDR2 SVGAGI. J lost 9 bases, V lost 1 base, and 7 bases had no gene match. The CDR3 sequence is CASSYLGLAGSSEQFF. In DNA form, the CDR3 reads TGTGCCAGCAGTTACTTAGGACTAGCGGGATCTAGTGAGCAGTTCTTC.

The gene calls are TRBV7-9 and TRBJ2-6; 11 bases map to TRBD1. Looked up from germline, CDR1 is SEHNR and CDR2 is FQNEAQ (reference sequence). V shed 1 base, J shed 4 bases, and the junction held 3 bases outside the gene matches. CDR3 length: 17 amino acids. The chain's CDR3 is CASSLEDRGRGANVLTF. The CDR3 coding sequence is TGTGCCAGCAGCTTAGAGGACAGGGGGCGAGGGGCCAACGTCCTGACTTTC.